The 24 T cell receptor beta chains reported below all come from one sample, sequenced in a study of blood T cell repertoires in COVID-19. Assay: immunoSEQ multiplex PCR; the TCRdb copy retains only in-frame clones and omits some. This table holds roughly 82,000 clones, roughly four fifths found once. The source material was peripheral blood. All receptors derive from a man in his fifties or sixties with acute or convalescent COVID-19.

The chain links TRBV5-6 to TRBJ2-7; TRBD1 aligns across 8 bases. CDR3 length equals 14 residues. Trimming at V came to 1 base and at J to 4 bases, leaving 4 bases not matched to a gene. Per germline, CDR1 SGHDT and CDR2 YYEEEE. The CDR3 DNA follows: TGTGCCAGCAGCTTGAGGACAGGGTGGTACGAGCAGTACTTC. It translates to CASSLRTGWYEQYF.

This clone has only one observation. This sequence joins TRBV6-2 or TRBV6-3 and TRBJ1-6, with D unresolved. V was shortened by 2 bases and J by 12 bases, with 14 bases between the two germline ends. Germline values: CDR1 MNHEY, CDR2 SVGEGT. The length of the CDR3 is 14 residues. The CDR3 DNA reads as TGTGCCAGCAGTTACGTTAGCACGATCGAACCCCTCCACTTT. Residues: CASSYVSTIEPLHF.

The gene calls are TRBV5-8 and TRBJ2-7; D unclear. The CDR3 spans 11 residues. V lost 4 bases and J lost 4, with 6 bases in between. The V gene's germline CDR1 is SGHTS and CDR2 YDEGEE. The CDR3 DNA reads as TGTGCCAGCAGCAGCCCGTACGAGCAGTACTTC. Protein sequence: CASSSPYEQYF.

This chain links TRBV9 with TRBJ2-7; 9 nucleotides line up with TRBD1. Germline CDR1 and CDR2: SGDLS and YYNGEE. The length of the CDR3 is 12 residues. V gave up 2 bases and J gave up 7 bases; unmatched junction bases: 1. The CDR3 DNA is TGTGCCAGCAGCGTCGACAGGGGGGAGCAGTACTTC. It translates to CASSVDRGEQYF.

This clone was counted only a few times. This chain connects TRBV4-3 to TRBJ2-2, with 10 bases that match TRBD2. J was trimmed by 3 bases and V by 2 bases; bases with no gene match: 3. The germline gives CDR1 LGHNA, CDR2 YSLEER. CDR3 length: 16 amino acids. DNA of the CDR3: TGCGCCAGCAGCCAAATAGCGGGGGGAGACACCGGGGAGCTGTTTTTT. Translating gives CASSQIAGGDTGELFF.

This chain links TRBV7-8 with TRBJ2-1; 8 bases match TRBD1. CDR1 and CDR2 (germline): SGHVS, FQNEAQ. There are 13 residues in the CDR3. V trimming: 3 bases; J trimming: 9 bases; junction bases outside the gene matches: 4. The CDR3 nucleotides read TGTGCCAGCAGCTTCCCGACAGGGGTTGAGCAGTTCTTC. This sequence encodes CASSFPTGVEQFF.

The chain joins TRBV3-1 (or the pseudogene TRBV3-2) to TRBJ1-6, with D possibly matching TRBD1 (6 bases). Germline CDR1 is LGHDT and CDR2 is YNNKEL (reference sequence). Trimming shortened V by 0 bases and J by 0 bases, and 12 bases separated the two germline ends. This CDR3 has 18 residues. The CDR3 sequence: CASSQDRVQGSYNSPLHF. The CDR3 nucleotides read TGTGCCAGCAGCCAAGATCGGGTACAGGGCTCCTATAATTCACCCCTCCACTTT.

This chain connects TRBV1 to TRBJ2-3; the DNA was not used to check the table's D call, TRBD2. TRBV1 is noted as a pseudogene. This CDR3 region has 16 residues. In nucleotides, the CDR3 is TGCACCAGCAGCCAAGGACCTAGTAGTTGCACAGATACGCAGTATTTT. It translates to CTSSQGPSSCTDTQYF.

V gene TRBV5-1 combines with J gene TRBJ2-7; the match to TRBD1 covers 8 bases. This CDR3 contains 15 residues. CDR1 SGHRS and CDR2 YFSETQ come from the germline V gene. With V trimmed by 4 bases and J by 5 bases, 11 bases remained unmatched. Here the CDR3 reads CASSPFWTGSNEQYF. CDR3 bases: TGCGCCAGCAGCCCCTTTTGGACAGGGTCTAACGAGCAGTACTTC.

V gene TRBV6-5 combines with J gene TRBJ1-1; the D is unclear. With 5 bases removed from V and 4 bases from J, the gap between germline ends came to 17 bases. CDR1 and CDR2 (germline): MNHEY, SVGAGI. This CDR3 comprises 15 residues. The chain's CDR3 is CASSPLASGSTEAFF. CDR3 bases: TGTGCCAGCAGTCCCCTTGCCAGTGGGAGCACTGAAGCTTTCTTT.

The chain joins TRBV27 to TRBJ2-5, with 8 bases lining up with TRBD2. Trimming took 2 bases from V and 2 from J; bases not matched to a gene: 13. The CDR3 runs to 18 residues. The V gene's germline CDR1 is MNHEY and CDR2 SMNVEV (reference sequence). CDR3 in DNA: TGTGCCAGCAGTTTAAGGTTCGTGGAGCGGGAGTCGCAAGAGACCCAGTACTTC. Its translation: CASSLRFVERESQETQYF.

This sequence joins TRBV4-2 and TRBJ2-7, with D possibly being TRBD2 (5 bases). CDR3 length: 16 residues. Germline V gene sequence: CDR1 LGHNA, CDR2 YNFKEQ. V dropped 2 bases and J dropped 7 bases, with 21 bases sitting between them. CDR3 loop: CASSQRIDGSGGEQYF. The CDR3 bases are TGTGCCAGCAGCCAAAGAATCGACGGATCTGGCGGGGAGCAGTACTTC.

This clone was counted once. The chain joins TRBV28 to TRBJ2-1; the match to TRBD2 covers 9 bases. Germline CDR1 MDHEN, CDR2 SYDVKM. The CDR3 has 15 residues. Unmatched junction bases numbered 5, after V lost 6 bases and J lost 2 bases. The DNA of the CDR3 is TGTGCCAGCAGGTCCGGGACTAGCCCCTACAATGAGCAGTTCTTC. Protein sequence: CASRSGTSPYNEQFF.

The DNA for the CDR3 is TGCGCCAGCAGCTTGTCCGGGGGGGCCAACGTCCTGACTTTC. Translation: CASSLSGGANVLTF. The chain employs TRBV5-1 and TRBJ2-6; D is uncertain. Germline lookup yields CDR1 SGHRS and CDR2 YFSETQ. V was trimmed by 1 base and J by 4 bases, leaving 6 bases between them. CDR3 length equals 14 residues.

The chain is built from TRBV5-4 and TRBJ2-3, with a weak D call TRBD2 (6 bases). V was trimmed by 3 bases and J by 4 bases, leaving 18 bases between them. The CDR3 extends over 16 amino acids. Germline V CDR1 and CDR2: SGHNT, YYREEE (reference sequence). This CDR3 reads CASSSRSGVLADTQYF. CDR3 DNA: TGTGCCAGCAGCTCGAGGTCGGGAGTATTGGCAGATACGCAGTATTTT. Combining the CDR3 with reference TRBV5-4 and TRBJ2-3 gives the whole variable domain ETGVTQSPTHLIKTRGQQVTLRCSSQSGHNTVSWYQQALGQGPQFIFQYYREEENGRGNFPPRFSGLQFPNYSSELNVNALELDDSALYLCASSSRSGVLADTQYFGPGTRLTVL.

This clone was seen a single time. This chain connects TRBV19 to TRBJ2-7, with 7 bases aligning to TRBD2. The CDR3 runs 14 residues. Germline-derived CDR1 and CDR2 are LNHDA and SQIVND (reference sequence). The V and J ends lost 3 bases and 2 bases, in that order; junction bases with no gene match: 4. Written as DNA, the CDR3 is TGTGCCAGTAGTATGGCGCTAGCGGCCTACGAGCAGTACTTC. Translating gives CASSMALAAYEQYF.

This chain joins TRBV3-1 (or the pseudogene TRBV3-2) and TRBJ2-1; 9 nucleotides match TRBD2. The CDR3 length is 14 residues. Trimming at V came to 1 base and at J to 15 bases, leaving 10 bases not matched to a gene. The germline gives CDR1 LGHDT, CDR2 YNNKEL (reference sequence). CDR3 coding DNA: TGTGCCAGCAGCCAAGGGGCGGCGGGAGGGCCTCGGTTCTTC. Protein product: CASSQGAAGGPRFF.

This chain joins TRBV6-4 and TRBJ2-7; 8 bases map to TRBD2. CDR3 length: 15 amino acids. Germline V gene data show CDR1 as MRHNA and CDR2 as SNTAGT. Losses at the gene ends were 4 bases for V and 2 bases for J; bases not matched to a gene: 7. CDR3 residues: CASSVAGGGPYEQYF. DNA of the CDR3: TGTGCCAGCAGTGTCGCCGGCGGGGGGCCCTACGAGCAGTACTTC.

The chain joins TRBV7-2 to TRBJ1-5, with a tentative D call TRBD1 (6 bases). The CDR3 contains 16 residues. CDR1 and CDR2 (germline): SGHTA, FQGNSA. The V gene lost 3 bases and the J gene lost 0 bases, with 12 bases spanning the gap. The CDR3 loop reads CASSLHRVNSNQPQHF. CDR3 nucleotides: TGTGCCAGCAGCTTGCACAGGGTAAATAGCAATCAGCCCCAGCATTTT.

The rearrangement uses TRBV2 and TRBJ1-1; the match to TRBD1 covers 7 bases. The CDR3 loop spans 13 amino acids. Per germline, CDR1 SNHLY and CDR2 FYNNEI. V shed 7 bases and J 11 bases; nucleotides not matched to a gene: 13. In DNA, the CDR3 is TGTGCCAGCAAGATCGGACAGGCACCCGGGGCTTTCTTT. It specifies CASKIGQAPGAFF.

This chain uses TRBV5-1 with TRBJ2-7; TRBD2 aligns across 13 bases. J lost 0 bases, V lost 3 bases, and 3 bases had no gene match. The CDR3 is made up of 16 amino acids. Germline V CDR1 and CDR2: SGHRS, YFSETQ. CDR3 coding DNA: TGCGCCAGCAGCTGGAGGACTAGCGGGAGCTCCTACGAGCAGTACTTC. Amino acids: CASSWRTSGSSYEQYF.

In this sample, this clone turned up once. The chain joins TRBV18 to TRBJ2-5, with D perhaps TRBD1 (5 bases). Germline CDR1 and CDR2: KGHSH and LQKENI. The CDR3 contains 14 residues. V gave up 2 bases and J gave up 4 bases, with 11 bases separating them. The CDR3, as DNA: TGTGCCAGCTCACCAGGGCAGGGTCTAGAGACCCAGTACTTC. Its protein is CASSPGQGLETQYF.

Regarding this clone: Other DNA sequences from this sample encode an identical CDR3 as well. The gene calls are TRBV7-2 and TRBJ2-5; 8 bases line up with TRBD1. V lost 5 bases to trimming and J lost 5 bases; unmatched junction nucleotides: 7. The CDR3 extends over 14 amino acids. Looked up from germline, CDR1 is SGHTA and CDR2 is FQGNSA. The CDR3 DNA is TGTGCCAGCAGCCCTACAGGGGGTGGCGAGACCCAGTACTTC. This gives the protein CASSPTGGGETQYF.

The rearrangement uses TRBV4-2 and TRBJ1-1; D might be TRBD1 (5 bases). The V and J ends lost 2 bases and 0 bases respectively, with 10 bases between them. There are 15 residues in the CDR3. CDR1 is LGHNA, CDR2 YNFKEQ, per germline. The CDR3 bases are TGTGCCAGCAGCCAAAGACAGTCAATGAACACTGAAGCTTTCTTT. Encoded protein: CASSQRQSMNTEAFF.